This T cell receptor beta chain is drawn from a study of blood T cell repertoires in COVID-19. Whole-study context: Both acute and convalescent COVID-19 samples were obtained from the United States, Italy and Spain. PBMCs, B-cell-depleted T cells, or T cells provided the cDNA or gDNA that made up the material.

This table comes from immunoSEQ multiplex PCR, and its TCRdb copy is limited to in-frame clones, with some not included. The sample contains 250,000 to 300,000 clones, less than 85% of which appear only once. The CDR3 has 15 residues. The germline V gene has CDR1 SGHRS and CDR2 YFSETQ. The J segment lost 1 base and the V segment lost 2 bases, leaving 3 bases of the junction unmatched. Material for sequencing was peripheral blood. This sequence joins TRBV5-1 and TRBJ2-3; 8 bases match TRBD1. The clonotype originates from a woman between 18 and 30 years old with acute or convalescent COVID-19. This CDR3 reads CASSLGQGRTDTQYF. CDR3 coding DNA: TGCGCCAGCAGCTTAGGACAGGGCCGCACAGATACGCAGTATTTT. Full variable domain (remainder filled in from reference TRBV5-1 and TRBJ2-3): KAGVTQTPRYLIKTRGQQVTLSCSPISGHRSVSWYQQTPGQGLQFLFEYFSETQRNKGNFPGRFSGRQFSNSRSEMNVSTLELGDSALYLCASSLGQGRTDTQYFGPGTRLTVL.